The T cell receptor beta chain under discussion was sequenced for a study of T cell responses to AZD1222 COVID-19 vaccine (dated by TCRdb to the early 2020s). Describing the broader study: AZD1222 recipients given second doses at about 4 weeks or at about 12 weeks were pooled, since spike-specific TCR depth and breadth were not found to differ between the two schedules. TCR sequencing covered some 240 trial participants: 200 to 220 given two doses of AZD1222 and 26 given two doses of MenACWY control vaccine. Trial participants were enrolled into age subgroups of 18-55, 56-69 and 70-plus years, which contained around 150, 28 and 57 TCR-sequenced participants, respectively.

The sample's time point, from its label and the paper: baseline before first vaccination. The vaccinee samples were drawn from two UK trials, COV001 and COV002, one of which was a single-blind randomized controlled phase 2/3 trial testing AZD1222 (ChAdOx1 nCoV-19) in healthy adults. For TCRbeta chain sequencing, PBMC samples were collected from trial participants at day 0 and at day 28 after the second dose. The CDR3 measures 13 amino acids from cysteine to phenylalanine. The DNA shown is the 39-base CDR3, in frame from base 1. CDR1 and CDR2 (LNHDA, SQIVND) derive from the germline V gene (reference sequence). V is reduced by 4 bases and J by 3 bases, leaving a spacing of 7 bases between them. Overall results and qualifications from the work: No day 14 peak-response samples were available, so repertoires were characterized only after the peak T cell response. Reportedly, almost half of the unique spike-specific TCRs recognized epitopes lying outside the regions that are mutated in the B.1.351 and B.1.1.7 variants. The vaccine-associated CD4 TCRs covered the entire spike protein, and the dominant responses fell in regions 160-218 and 743-854. Participants were mostly white British and included more females than males, and it was suggested by the authors that clonal diversity may have been underestimated. In the small 56-69-year group, the increase in depth fell short of significance, most likely because of low power. After two AZD1222 doses, spike-specific TCR breadth and depth were significantly higher than at day 0 and than in MenACWY recipients. Only five to seven AZD1222 recipients were SARS-CoV-2 seropositive at baseline, limiting conclusions about previously exposed vaccinees.

In the case of this clone: What this receptor recognizes is not known. No per-base quality is available; no much larger clone lies one base away.

The CDR3 regions of human TCRbeta chains were analyzed by immunosequencing. The authors' pipeline ran thus. Repertoire TCRs were checked for matches against a reference library of SARS-CoV-2-specific TCRs that had been generated using the MIRA antigen-specificity platform. Breadth was defined as the fraction of unique TCRs that were SARS-CoV-2-associated, and depth was defined as the fraction of total T cells that were SARS-CoV-2-associated. Using the MIRA data, each spike-specific TCR was mapped to the spike region that the TCR reacts to and placed in a CD4 or CD8 class. Log10-transformed breadth and depth values were compared by one-way ANOVA with Sidak's multiple comparisons tests. As stored in TCRdb, this immuneACCESS dataset retains in-frame rearrangements with V and J assigned. A fraction of the clones does not appear; measured against another copy, unresolved V genes explain less than half of the discrepancy, and the remainder lacks a known reason. V and J calls and clone size follow that table, whereas D and trimming were derived from the DNA. The sample contains roughly 140,000 clones, about 91% of them found a single time. More than 2% of the sample lies in the top ten.

The TCR originated in an adult in good health. This sequence uses TRBV19 and TRBJ1-5, with no confident D gene call. The specimen comprised peripheral blood, sampled on day 0 of AZD1222 vaccination. The CDR3 region has the sequence CASSNRLNQPQHF. The sequence in DNA is TGTGCCAGTAGTAATAGACTCAATCAGCCCCAGCATTTT.